The 5 T cell receptor beta chains below were found in one sample sequenced in a study of tumor-infiltrating lymphocytes in primary liver carcinoma (dated 2017 in TCRdb). The reads were generated on an Illumina HiSeq 2500. A constant-region primer and ProtoScript II reverse transcriptase were used to reverse-transcribe TCRbeta-specific cDNA from 500 ng total RNA. The TCRbeta libraries were prepared through three rounds of nested multiplex PCR following a slightly modified ARM-PCR procedure. Each of the first two PCR rounds ran for approximately 10 cycles using multiplex TRBV1-TRBV30 forward primers together with a Cbeta reverse primer. TCRdb applied fastp at Q25 and MiXCR to the public reads, then kept only in-frame beta chains. Rows with a matching CDR3 protein are joined into one entry that keeps the most common DNA and genes. For this sample the table gives 310,000 or so distinct CDR3 sequences, of which 45% to 70% were detected only once. The top ten clonotypes cover over 15% of the sample.

TRIzol reagent was used to extract blood RNA from unsorted whole blood, while the DNeasy Blood & Tissue kit provided the germline DNA. Sequencing used peripheral blood. Receptor source: a woman younger than 45 with primary liver carcinoma and hepatitis B virus infection.

Turning to this clonotype: Relative to the germline gene, one junction end is altered; a read error may explain this. This sequence joins TRBV29-1 and TRBJ2-7; TRBD1 matches 9 bases. Germline lookup yields CDR1 SQVTM and CDR2 ANQGSEA. The CDR3 has 12 amino acids. Here the CDR3 DNA reads TGCAGCGTGACGGGACAGGGCTACGAGCGGTACTTC. It specifies CSVTGQGYERYF.

On this clonotype itself: With a much larger clone just one base away, this may be a read error. This chain links TRBV6-2 or TRBV6-3 with TRBJ2-1; TRBD2 matches at 12 bases. CDR1 is MNHEY and CDR2 is SVGEGT in the germline V gene. The CDR3 extends over 18 amino acids. Trimming at V came to 2 bases and at J to 6 bases, leaving 11 bases not matched to a gene. CDR3 coding DNA: TGTGCCAGCAGTTACCGACTAGCGGGAGAGGTCCACCGCAATGAGCAGTTCTTC. This translates into CASSYRLAGEVHRNEQFF.

This clonotype was detected a few times. Compared with germline, one end of the junction differs, possibly owing to a read error. The V call is TRBV6-1, the J call TRBJ2-6; D is possibly TRBD1 (5 bases). There are 17 residues in the CDR3. Germline V gene sequence: CDR1 MNHNS, CDR2 SASEGT. CDR3 nucleotide sequence: TGTGCCAGCAGTATCACTCACGTTAGCTCTGGGGCCGACGTCCTGACTTTC. Amino acids: CASSITHVSSGADVLTF.

This clonotype showed up just a few times. The V gene is TRBV29-1, the J gene TRBJ2-3; possibly TRBD2 for D (6 bases). This CDR3 region has 16 residues. With 2 bases removed from V and 0 bases from J, the gap between germline ends came to 15 bases. CDR1 is SQVTM and CDR2 is ANQGSEA in the germline V gene. The CDR3 sequence is CSVELARTTSTDTQYF. The CDR3 bases are TGCAGCGTTGAACTAGCGCGCACGACTAGCACAGATACGCAGTATTTT.

This clonotype showed up just a few times. The chain joins TRBV6-5 to TRBJ1-6; D possibly corresponds to TRBD1 (6 bases). V shed 6 bases and J shed 7 bases, with 19 bases lying between them. Germline lookup yields CDR1 MNHEY and CDR2 SVGAGI. This CDR3 region has 16 residues. The CDR3 DNA follows: TGTGCCAGCAGGCCTCGGGGGGGCCCCGGGAATTCACCCCTCCACTTT. It translates to CASRPRGGPGNSPLHF.